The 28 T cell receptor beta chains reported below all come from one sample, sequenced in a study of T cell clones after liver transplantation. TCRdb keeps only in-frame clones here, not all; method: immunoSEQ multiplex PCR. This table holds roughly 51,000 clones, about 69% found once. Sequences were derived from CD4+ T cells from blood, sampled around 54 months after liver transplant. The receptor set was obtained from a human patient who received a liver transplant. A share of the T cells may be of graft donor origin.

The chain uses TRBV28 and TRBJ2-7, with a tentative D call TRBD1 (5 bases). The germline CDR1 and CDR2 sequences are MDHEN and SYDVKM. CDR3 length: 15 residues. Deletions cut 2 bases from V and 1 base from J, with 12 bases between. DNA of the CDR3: TGTGCCAGCAGTTTAAGGGCAGGGTTATCCTACGAGCAGTACTTC. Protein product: CASSLRAGLSYEQYF.

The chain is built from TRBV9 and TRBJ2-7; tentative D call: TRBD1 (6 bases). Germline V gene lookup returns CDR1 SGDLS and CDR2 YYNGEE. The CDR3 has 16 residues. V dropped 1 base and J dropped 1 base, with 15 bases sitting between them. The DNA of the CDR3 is TGTGCCAGCAGCGTAATGGCAGGGGCCACATCCTACGAGCAGTACTTC. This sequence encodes CASSVMAGATSYEQYF.

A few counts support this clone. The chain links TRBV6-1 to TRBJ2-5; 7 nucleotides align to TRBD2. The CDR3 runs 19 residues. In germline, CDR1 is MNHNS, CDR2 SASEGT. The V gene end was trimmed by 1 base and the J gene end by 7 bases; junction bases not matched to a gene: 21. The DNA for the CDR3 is TGTGCCAGCAGTGAAGTATTGGGTCCTGACTCATACCCGGGGGGGACCCAGTACTTC. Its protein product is CASSEVLGPDSYPGGTQYF.

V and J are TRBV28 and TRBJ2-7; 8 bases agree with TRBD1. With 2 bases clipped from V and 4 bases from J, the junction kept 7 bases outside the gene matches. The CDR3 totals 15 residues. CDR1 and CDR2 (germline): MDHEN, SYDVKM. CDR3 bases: TGTGCCAGCAGTTTAAGGGCAGGGGGCGCTTACGAGCAGTACTTC. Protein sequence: CASSLRAGGAYEQYF.

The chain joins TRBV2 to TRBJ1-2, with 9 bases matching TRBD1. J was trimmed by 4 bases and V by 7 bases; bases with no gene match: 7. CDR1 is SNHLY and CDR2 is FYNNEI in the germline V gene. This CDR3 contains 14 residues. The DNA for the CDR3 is TGTGCCAGCAAGACACAGGGGGCCGTCTATGGCTACACCTTC. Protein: CASKTQGAVYGYTF.

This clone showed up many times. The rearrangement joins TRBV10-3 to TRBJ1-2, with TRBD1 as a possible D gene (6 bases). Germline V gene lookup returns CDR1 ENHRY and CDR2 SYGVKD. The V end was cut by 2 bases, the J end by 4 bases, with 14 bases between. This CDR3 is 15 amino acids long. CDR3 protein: CAISEISGVFYGYTF. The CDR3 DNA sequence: TGTGCCATCAGTGAGATATCAGGGGTCTTCTATGGCTACACCTTC.

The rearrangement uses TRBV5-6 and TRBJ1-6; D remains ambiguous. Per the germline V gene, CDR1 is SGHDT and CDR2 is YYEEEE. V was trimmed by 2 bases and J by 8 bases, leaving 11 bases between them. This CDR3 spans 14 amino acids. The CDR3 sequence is CASSLEGSYSPLHF. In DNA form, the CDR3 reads TGTGCCAGCAGCTTAGAGGGTTCCTATTCACCCCTCCACTTT.

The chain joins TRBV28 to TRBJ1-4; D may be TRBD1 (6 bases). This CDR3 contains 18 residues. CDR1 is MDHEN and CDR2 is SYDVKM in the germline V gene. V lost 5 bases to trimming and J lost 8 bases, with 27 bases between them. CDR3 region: CASSQYFKGGRLWEKLFF. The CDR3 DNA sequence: TGTGCCAGCAGTCAATATTTTAAGGGGGGGCGTCTTTGGGAAAAACTGTTTTTT.

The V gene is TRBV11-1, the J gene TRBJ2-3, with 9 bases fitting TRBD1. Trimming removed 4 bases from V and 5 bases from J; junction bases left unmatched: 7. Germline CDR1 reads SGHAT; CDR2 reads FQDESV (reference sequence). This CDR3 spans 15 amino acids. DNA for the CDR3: TGTGCCAGCAGCTCCCAACAGGGGGCAGGAGATACGCAGTATTTT. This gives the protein CASSSQQGAGDTQYF.

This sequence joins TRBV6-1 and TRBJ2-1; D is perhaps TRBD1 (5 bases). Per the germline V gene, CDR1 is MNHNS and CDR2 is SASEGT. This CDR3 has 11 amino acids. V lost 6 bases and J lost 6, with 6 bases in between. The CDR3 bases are TGTGCCAGCAGAGGGGTCAATGAGCAGTTCTTC. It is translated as CASRGVNEQFF.

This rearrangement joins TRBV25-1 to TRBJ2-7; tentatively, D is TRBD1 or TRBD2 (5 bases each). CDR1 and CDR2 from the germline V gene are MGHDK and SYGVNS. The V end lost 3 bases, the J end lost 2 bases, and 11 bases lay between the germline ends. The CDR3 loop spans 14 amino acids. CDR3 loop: CASSEGDGAYEQYF. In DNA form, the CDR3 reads TGTGCCAGCAGTGAGGGGGACGGAGCCTACGAGCAGTACTTC.

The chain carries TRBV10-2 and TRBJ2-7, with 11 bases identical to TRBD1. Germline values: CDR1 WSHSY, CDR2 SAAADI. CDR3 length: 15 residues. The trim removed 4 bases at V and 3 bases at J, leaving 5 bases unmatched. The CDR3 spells CASSAPGQGVYEQYF. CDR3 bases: TGCGCCAGCAGTGCCCCGGGACAGGGGGTCTACGAGCAGTACTTC.

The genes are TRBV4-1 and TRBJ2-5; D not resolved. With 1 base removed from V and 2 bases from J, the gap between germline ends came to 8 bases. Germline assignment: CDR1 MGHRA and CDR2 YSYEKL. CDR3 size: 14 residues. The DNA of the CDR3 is TGCGCCAGCAGCCAAGCGGCCAGACAAGAGACCCAGTACTTC. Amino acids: CASSQAARQETQYF.

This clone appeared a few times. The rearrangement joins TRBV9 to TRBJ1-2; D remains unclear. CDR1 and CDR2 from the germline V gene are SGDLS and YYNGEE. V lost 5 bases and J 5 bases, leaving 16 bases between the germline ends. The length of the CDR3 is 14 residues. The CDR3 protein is CASSPVSGPYGYTF. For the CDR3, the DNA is TGTGCCAGCAGTCCCGTTAGTGGGCCTTATGGCTACACCTTC.

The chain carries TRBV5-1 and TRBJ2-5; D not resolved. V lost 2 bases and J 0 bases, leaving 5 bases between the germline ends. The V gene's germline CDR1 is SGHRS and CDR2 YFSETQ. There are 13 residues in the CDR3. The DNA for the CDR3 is TGCGCCAGCAGCTTCCCAGACCAAGAGACCCAGTACTTC. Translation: CASSFPDQETQYF.

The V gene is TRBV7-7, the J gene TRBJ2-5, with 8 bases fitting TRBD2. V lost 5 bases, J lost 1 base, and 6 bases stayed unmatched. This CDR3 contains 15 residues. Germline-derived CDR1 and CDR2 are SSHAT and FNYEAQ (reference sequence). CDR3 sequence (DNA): TGTGCCAGCAGCCAGAGTAGCGGGGCCCAAGAGACCCAGTACTTC. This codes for CASSQSSGAQETQYF.

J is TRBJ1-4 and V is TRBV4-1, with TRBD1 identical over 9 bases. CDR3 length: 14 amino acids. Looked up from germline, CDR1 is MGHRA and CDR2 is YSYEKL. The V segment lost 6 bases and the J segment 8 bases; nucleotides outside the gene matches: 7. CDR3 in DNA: TGCGCCAGCAGATTCGACAGGGGGGTAGAAAAACTGTTTTTT. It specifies CASRFDRGVEKLFF.

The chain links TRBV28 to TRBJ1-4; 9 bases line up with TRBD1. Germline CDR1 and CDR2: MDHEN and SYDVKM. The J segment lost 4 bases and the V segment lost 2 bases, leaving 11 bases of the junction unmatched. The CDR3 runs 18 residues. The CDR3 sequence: CASSLAGTGRPGNEKLFF. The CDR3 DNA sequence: TGTGCCAGCAGTTTAGCCGGGACAGGGAGGCCTGGTAATGAAAAACTGTTTTTT.

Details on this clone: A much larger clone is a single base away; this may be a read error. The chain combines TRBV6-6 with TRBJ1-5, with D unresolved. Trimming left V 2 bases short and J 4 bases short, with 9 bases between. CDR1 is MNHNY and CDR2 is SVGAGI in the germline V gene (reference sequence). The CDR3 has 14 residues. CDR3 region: CASSYISVNQPQHF. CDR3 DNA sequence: TGTGCCAGCAGTTACATTTCAGTAAATCAGCCCCAGCATTTT.

The CDR3 bases are TGCGCCAGCAACCCAACAGGGAACGGGGGCTACACCTTC. Translated, it gives CASNPTGNGGYTF. J is TRBJ1-2 and V is TRBV5-1; D might be TRBD1 (6 bases). CDR1 SGHRS and CDR2 YFSETQ come from the germline V gene. Trimming removed 6 bases at V and 8 bases at J, with 17 bases between. This CDR3 comprises 13 residues. Supplemented by reference TRBV5-1 and TRBJ1-2, the full variable domain reads KAGVTQTPRYLIKTRGQQVTLSCSPISGHRSVSWYQQTPGQGLQFLFEYFSETQRNKGNFPGRFSGRQFSNSRSEMNVSTLELGDSALYLCASNPTGNGGYTFGSGTRLTVV.

The CDR3 nucleotides are TGCGCCAGCAGTGAGTGGAGCTCGAATCAGGGGGAGCAGTACTTC. Protein product: CASSEWSSNQGEQYF. The chain uses TRBV10-2 and TRBJ2-7; D possibly corresponds to TRBD1 (6 bases). Germline assignment: CDR1 WSHSY and CDR2 SAAADI. This CDR3 region has 15 residues. V lost 1 base, J lost 7 bases, and 17 bases lay in between.

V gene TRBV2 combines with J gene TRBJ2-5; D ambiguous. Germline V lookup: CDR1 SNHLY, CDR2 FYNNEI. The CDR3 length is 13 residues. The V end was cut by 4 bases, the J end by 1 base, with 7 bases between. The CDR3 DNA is TGTGCCAGCAGTGTGCATACCCAAGAGACCCAGTACTTC. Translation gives CASSVHTQETQYF.

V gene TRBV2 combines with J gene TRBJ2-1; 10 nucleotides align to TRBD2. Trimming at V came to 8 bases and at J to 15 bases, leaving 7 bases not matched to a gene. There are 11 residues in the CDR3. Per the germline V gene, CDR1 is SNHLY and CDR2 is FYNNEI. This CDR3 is CASVGTSDTFF. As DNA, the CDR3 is TGTGCCAGCGTTGGGACTAGCGATACGTTCTTC.

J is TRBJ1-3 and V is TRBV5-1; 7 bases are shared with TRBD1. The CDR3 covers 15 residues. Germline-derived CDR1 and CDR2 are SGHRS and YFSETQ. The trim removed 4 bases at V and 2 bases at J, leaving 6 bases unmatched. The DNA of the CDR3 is TGCGCCAGCAGCCCACAGACAGGGACTGGAAACACCATATATTTT. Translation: CASSPQTGTGNTIYF.

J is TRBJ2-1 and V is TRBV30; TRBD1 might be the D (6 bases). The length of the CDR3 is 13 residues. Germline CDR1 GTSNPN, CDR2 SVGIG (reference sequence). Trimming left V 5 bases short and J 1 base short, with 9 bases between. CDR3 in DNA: TGTGCCTGGTCGCAGGGGTCCTACAATGAGCAGTTCTTC. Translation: CAWSQGSYNEQFF.

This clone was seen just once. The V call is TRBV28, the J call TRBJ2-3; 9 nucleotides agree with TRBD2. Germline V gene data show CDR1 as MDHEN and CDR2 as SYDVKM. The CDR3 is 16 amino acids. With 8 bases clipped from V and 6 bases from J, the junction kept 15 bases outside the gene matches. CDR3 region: CASGILGGGAGDTQYF. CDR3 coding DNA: TGTGCCAGCGGGATCTTAGGCGGGGGGGCAGGTGATACGCAGTATTTT.

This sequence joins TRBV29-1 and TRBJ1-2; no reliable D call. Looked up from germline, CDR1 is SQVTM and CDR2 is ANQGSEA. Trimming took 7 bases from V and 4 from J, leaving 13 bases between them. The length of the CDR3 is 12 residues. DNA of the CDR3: TGCAGCGCTGCTGTAGGGTCCTATGGCTACACCTTC. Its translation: CSAAVGSYGYTF.

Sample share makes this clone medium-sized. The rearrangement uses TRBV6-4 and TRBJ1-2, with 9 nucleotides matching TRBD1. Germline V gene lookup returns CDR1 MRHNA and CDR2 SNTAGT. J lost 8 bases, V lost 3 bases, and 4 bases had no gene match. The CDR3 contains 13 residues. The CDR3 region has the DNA TGTGCCAGCAGTGAACAGGGGGCTGGAGGCTACACCTTC. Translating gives CASSEQGAGGYTF.